Presented here are 3 T cell receptor beta chains from one specimen sequenced in a study of cytotoxic CD8 clonotypes in ibrutinib-treated CLL. Repertoires were generated with immunoSEQ multiplex PCR, while TCRdb's copy carries only in-frame clones and drops some. In the table there are over 250,000 clones, around 77% of which are singletons. Material: PBMCs, obtained at disease progression, from a patient treated with ibrutinib. These receptors were taken from a human donor with chronic lymphocytic leukemia.

This clone was recorded a few times. This chain joins TRBV6-5 and TRBJ2-1; no firm D call. There are 13 residues in the CDR3. Germline lookup yields CDR1 MNHEY and CDR2 SVGAGI. V lost 5 bases to trimming and J lost 5 bases, with 10 bases between them. For the CDR3, the DNA is TGTGCCAGCAGTACTCGGACCGACAATGAGCAGTTCTTC. Residues: CASSTRTDNEQFF.

This sequence joins TRBV29-1 and TRBJ1-2; D may be TRBD1 (5 bases). The V and J ends lost 5 bases and 0 bases respectively, with 13 bases between them. Germline V gene lookup returns CDR1 SQVTM and CDR2 ANQGSEA. The CDR3 has 14 residues. The CDR3 here is CSVIPGLANYGYTF. CDR3 coding DNA: TGCAGCGTTATCCCAGGGTTAGCTAACTATGGCTACACCTTC.

This chain connects TRBV4-1 to TRBJ1-2; D may be TRBD1 (6 bases). There are 16 residues in the CDR3. CDR1 and CDR2 (germline): MGHRA, YSYEKL. Trimming shortened V by 2 bases and J by 4 bases, and 17 bases separated the two germline ends. The CDR3 region is CASSQPLTGTRYGYTF. As DNA, the CDR3 is TGCGCCAGCAGCCAACCCCTCACAGGGACTCGCTATGGCTACACCTTC.